This T cell receptor beta chain was obtained from a study of T cells in Graves' hyperthyroidism and ophthalmopathy. TCR beta CDR3 regions were amplified from RNA. TCR CDR3 underwent first-round RT-PCR with the HTBI primer set. TCRdb reanalysed the multiplex PCR reads using MiXCR and keeps one entry per CDR3 protein. The sample has about 580,000 distinct CDR3 sequences, around 45% seen once. Germline V gene lookup returns CDR1 LNHDA and CDR2 SQIVND (reference sequence). The V end was cut by 5 bases, the J end by 0 bases, with 17 bases between. The CDR3 covers 17 residues. Stability of Graves' hyperthyroidism was defined as absent ophthalmopathy progression within 18 months. Newly diagnosed hyperthyroidism patients aged 18 to 65 years had disease lasting under 2 months. Uncontrolled infections, other autoimmune diseases, pregnancy or lactation led to exclusion of patients. In its sample, this clonotype was seen many times. Its specificity is not known.

General study points: Among clonotypes expanded in thyroid above 0.001, most were also found in blood.

Sample: peripheral blood or thyroid tissue (not recorded which). The clonotype originates from a woman younger than 35 with Graves' hyperthyroidism. The chain links TRBV19 to TRBJ1-5; TRBD1 is a possible D gene (5 bases). The chain's CDR3 is CASSGGTDSYSNQPQHF. The CDR3 region has the DNA TGTGCCAGTAGTGGGGGGACGGACTCTTATAGCAATCAGCCCCAGCATTTT.